The 5 T cell receptor beta chains presented below share a single source sample, sequenced in a study of blood T cell repertoires in COVID-19. Profiling relied on immunoSEQ multiplex PCR, and the TCRdb table lists in-frame clones only, not all of them. The sample shows 100,000 to 110,000 clones, around 90% of them seen only once. Sequencing was performed on peripheral blood. These receptor sequences come from a human donor in a cohort sampled during active COVID-19.

The gene calls are TRBV6-2 or TRBV6-3 and TRBJ1-5; no firm D call. Trimming took 2 bases from V and 6 from J, leaving 8 bases between them. This CDR3 comprises 13 residues. Germline V gene data show CDR1 as MNHEY and CDR2 as SVGEGT. Here the CDR3 reads CASSYRPGQPQHF. The DNA of the CDR3 is TGTGCCAGCAGTTACCGACCGGGTCAGCCCCAGCATTTT.

The chain combines TRBV7-7 with TRBJ2-5; 9 bases align to TRBD1. After removal of 1 base from V and 7 bases from J, the junction contained 1 base not matched to a gene. CDR1 and CDR2 from the germline V gene are SSHAT and FNYEAQ (reference sequence). The CDR3 contains 13 residues. The CDR3 DNA follows: TGTGCCAGCAGCTTAGGACAGGGGGGGACCCAGTACTTC. Its protein product is CASSLGQGGTQYF.

The chain couples TRBV7-9 to TRBJ2-1, with a tentative D call TRBD1 (5 bases). V was cut by 6 bases and J by 4 bases, with 7 bases left in between. The V gene's germline CDR1 is SEHNR and CDR2 FQNEAQ (reference sequence). The CDR3 has 12 amino acids. Here the CDR3 reads CASRQVYNEQFF. The CDR3 DNA sequence: TGTGCCAGCAGACAGGTTTACAATGAGCAGTTCTTC.

This clone was observed a few times. The chain recombines TRBV19 with TRBJ1-3; 11 bases agree with TRBD1. The CDR3 is 13 amino acids. Per germline, CDR1 LNHDA and CDR2 SQIVND (reference sequence). V was clipped by 4 bases and J by 16 bases; unmatched bases: 9. CDR3 bases: TGTGCCAGTAGTACGACGTGGGGACAGGGGGTTTATTTT. It yields the protein CASSTTWGQGVYF.

The chain employs TRBV15 and TRBJ2-7; D unclear. Trimming left V 1 base short and J 0 bases short, with 10 bases between. CDR1 and CDR2 (germline): LNHNV, YYDKDF (reference sequence). The length of the CDR3 is 15 residues. The CDR3 bases are TGTGCCACCAGCAGAGGGGCTTCGTACTCCTACGAGCAGTACTTC. It yields the protein CATSRGASYSYEQYF.